The rows below give T cell receptor beta chains drawn from one sample of a study of blood T cell repertoires in COVID-19. TCRdb keeps only in-frame clones here, not all; method: immunoSEQ multiplex PCR. The sample lists some 250,000 clones, roughly 86% occurring once. The specimen sequenced was PBMCs or T cells enriched from blood (not recorded which). The receptor set was obtained from a woman aged 40 to 50 with acute COVID-19. Each CDR3 is given with its conserved first and last residue. For some rows the clone size is stated as once, few or many, or as a class when expanded; others skip it.

clone size	V gene	J gene	CDR3 protein
-	TRBV30	TRBJ1-6	CAWTRQGGFNSPLHF
-	TRBV9	TRBJ2-2	CASSVEPTSLAGELFF
-	TRBV19	TRBJ2-7	CASSIAQASSYEQYF
once	TRBV7-9	TRBJ1-1	CASSFPGTEAFF
-	TRBV11-2	TRBJ1-4	CASSPLRGFREKLFF
-	TRBV5-1	TRBJ2-6	CASSITGTGANVLTF
-	TRBV9	TRBJ1-2	CASSGQGYGYTF
-	TRBV9	TRBJ2-4	CASSASGRAGGNIQYF
-	TRBV10-2	TRBJ1-1	CASGVGPNTEAFF
-	TRBV7-2	TRBJ1-2	CASSPQGAYYGYTF
-	TRBV5-1	TRBJ1-2	CASSHGTGDGYTF
-	TRBV24-1	TRBJ2-1	CATTSGQGVLDEQFF
-	TRBV14	TRBJ1-2	CASSWRDYGYTF
-	TRBV12-5	TRBJ2-2	CASGLVRGSGELFF
-	TRBV4-2	TRBJ1-2	CASSQGQGALSYGYTF
-	TRBV28	TRBJ1-3	CASSLWRDSGNTIYF
once	TRBV11-2	TRBJ1-2	CASSLGPSNYGYTF
-	TRBV27	TRBJ2-4	CASSPRGHPLAKNIQYF
-	TRBV3-1/TRBV3-2	TRBJ2-7	CASSQTDYSYEQYF
-	TRBV5-1	TRBJ2-2	CASYDHSTPGELFF
few	TRBV11-2	TRBJ2-1	CASSELAGPRDEQFF
-	TRBV6-2/TRBV6-3	TRBJ2-7	CASSWGTVNYEQYF